This T cell receptor (beta chain) was found in a study of cytotoxic CD8 clonotypes in ibrutinib-treated CLL (dated by TCRdb to the early 2020s). Regarding the study in general: The cohort included roughly 15 treatment-naive and some twelve relapsed/refractory patients; around 18 were IGHV unmutated. Responses were partial in around 24 patients and complete in 2; after median 68 months follow-up, about 14 stayed in remission and about 12 progressed. Response samples were taken after a median of 12 months on treatment, ranging from about 6 to 36 months. Samples averaged about 260,000 productive templates and roughly 86,000 productive rearrangements. Of the 90 or so participants in the trial, about two dozen had longitudinal samples available. Cryopreserved peripheral blood mononuclear cells were collected at three points: before therapy, at response, and at either sustained remission or disease progression. Every sample from remission and from progressive disease was obtained while the patients were still on ibrutinib. Results the study describes overall, beyond this receptor: Sampling times were not matched between sustained-remission and progressing patients, and lymph node repertoires were not studied. Public clonotypes were rare and either shrank or stayed stable during treatment, and the rise in clonality at ibrutinib response reflected expansion of private clonotypes. An increase in clonality was observed at ibrutinib response, with clonality remaining stable during sustained remission and falling back toward baseline at progression. Baseline clonality was found to be higher than that of age-matched healthy donors and was strongly correlated with circulating CD8+ T-cell counts.

Of note for this clone: It lacks a known antigen. No much larger clonotype is one base removed from it; base qualities were not supplied.

On a MiSeq, deep resolution sequencing aimed for a depth between 1 in 1 million and 1 in 200,000 T cells, with each clonotype covered 10x on average. The immunoSEQ hsTCRB Kit was used to generate the TCR beta libraries. The source study handled its data this way. ImmunoSEQ Data Assistant and ImmunoSEQ Analyzer were used for data analysis, and V, D and J genes were assigned according to IMGT definitions. Clonality, with values ranging from 0 to 1, was calculated as one minus the normalized Shannon entropy of productive rearrangement frequencies. Only overrepresented clonotypes making up at least 0.05% of each patient's repertoire were included in the public clonotype analysis. Around 13 age-matched healthy donor repertoires from immuneACCESS were used as controls for clonality. The source is immuneACCESS, and TCRdb retained only in-frame sequences with V and J called. Part of the clones is not carried over; for the studies checked, unresolved V genes explain less than half of this, and the remainder is unexplained. V, J and clone size are taken as reported in that table, and D and trimming were inferred from the DNA itself. The sample table holds over 100,000 clones, of which 70% to 90% were seen once. The ten top clones hold around 2% of the sample.

The label giving this sample's time point can be read as: 20 to 30 months on ibrutinib. For TCR beta library preparation, 1.5 to 2 micrograms of genomic DNA were isolated from cryopreserved PBMCs. Longitudinal blood samples from CLL patients receiving ibrutinib monotherapy were subjected to high-throughput TCR beta sequencing. Patients were enrolled in a phase 2 open-label single-center ibrutinib monotherapy trial. V and J are truncated by 6 bases and 0 bases respectively, leaving an intervening sequence of 11 bases. CDR1 and CDR2, looked up from the germline V gene, are MDHEN and SYDVKM. The CDR3, from cysteine to phenylalanine, totals 14 residues. Here the CDR3 DNA is all that survives: 42 bases in frame from base 1.

The TCR was taken from a human donor with chronic lymphocytic leukemia. The material sequenced was PBMCs, taken after 24 months of ibrutinib treatment. The rearranged segments are TRBV28 and TRBJ1-1, with the D segment identity uncertain. The DNA reads as follows: TGTGCCAGCAGCTCTACAGCCTTGAACACTGAAGCTTTCTTT. It is translated as CASSSTALNTEAFF.